Listed here are 29 T cell receptor beta chains from one sample, sequenced in a study of cytomegalovirus exposure and HLA in healthy donors. 13 Jbeta primers and 60 Vbeta primers were used for the PCR. Clones were read by immunoSEQ multiplex PCR, and TCRdb kept only the in-frame ones, dropping some. The sample consists of around 150,000 clones, around 77% of them appearing once. The sequenced sample consisted of PBMCs. These receptor sequences come from a man aged 45-65 years in good health and CMV-seropositive.

The chain carries TRBV10-1 and TRBJ2-2; D gene uncertain. Trimming cost V 2 bases and J 2 bases, with 6 bases left between them. CDR1 WNHNN and CDR2 SYGVQD come from the germline V gene (reference sequence). The CDR3 sequence is 14 residues long. CDR3 loop: CASSEGGNTGELFF. CDR3 nucleotides: TGCGCCAGCAGTGAGGGCGGAAACACCGGGGAGCTGTTTTTT.

As for this clone: Its ends do not fully match the called genes, so a read error is possible. The chain couples TRBV7-7 to TRBJ2-7; D not certain. Germline V gives CDR1 SSHAT, CDR2 FNYEAQ (reference sequence). This CDR3 contains 15 residues. The CDR3 DNA reads as TGTGCTAGCAGCCCGCCCTGCCCGGGTACCTACGAGCAGTACTTC. Protein product: CASSPPCPGTYEQYF.

This chain joins TRBV4-3 and TRBJ2-7; the match to TRBD1 covers 12 bases. The germline CDR1 and CDR2 sequences are LGHNA and YSLEER. This CDR3 contains 15 residues. J gave up 5 bases and V 2 bases, and 4 bases lay outside the gene matches. The DNA for the CDR3 is TGCGCCAGCAGCCAACCGGGACAGGGGGCCGACGAGCAGTACTTC. Amino acids: CASSQPGQGADEQYF.

This chain connects TRBV7-9 to TRBJ2-7; 10 nucleotides match TRBD1. The germline V gene has CDR1 SEHNR and CDR2 FQNEAQ (reference sequence). J was trimmed by 5 bases and V by 6 bases; bases with no gene match: 16. The CDR3 covers 17 residues. CDR3 region: CASSPPVGTGVSHEQYF. CDR3 DNA: TGTGCCAGCAGTCCCCCCGTGGGGACAGGGGTGTCCCACGAGCAGTACTTC.

The rearrangement uses TRBV15 and TRBJ2-7; 9 positions match TRBD1. The germline CDR1 and CDR2 sequences are LNHNV and YYDKDF (reference sequence). Germline trimming cut 5 bases from V and 5 bases from J; bases unmatched to any gene: 10. The CDR3 runs to 15 residues. This chain's CDR3 is CATSEPGTGRNEQYF. The CDR3 bases are TGTGCCACCAGCGAACCCGGGACAGGGAGAAACGAGCAGTACTTC.

V usage is TRBV12-5 and J usage is TRBJ1-4; D ambiguous. CDR3 length: 14 residues. Trimming removed 5 bases from V and 6 bases from J, with 13 bases in between. CDR1 LGHNT and CDR2 FRNRAP come from the germline V gene. The DNA of the CDR3 is TGTGCTAGTGGTACCGGGAAACCTTATGAAAAACTGTTTTTT. Amino acid sequence: CASGTGKPYEKLFF. The variable domain in full, completed from reference TRBV12-5 and TRBJ1-4, reads DARVTQTPRHKVTEMGQEVTMRCQPILGHNTVFWYRQTMMQGLELLAYFRNRAPLDDSGMPKDRFSAEMPDATLATLKIQPSEPRDSAVYFCASGTGKPYEKLFFGSGTQLSVL.

This clone was seen only a few times. The gene calls are TRBV28 and TRBJ2-7; 7 bases are a match to TRBD2. The CDR3 sequence is 17 residues long. V trimming: 1 base; J trimming: 2 bases; junction bases outside the gene matches: 11. Germline CDR1 and CDR2: MDHEN and SYDVKM. CDR3 sequence: CASSLYFSGGGPYEQYF. CDR3 nucleotide sequence: TGTGCCAGCAGTTTATACTTTAGCGGCGGGGGACCCTACGAGCAGTACTTC. The variable domain in full, with the rest retrieved from reference TRBV28 and TRBJ2-7, is DVKVTQSSRYLVKRTGEKVFLECVQDMDHENMFWYRQDPGLGLRLIYFSYDVKMKEKGDIPEGYSVSREKKERFSLILESASTNQTSMYLCASSLYFSGGGPYEQYFGPGTRLTVT.

V is TRBV5-1 and J is TRBJ2-7, with D possibly matching TRBD1 (5 bases). This CDR3 region has 17 residues. The ends were cut back, 4 bases at V and 1 base at J, with 21 bases in the middle. CDR1 is SGHRS, CDR2 YFSETQ, per germline. The CDR3 region is CASSPRLVQGTSYEQYF. DNA for the CDR3: TGCGCCAGCAGCCCCCGTTTAGTTCAGGGAACATCCTACGAGCAGTACTTC.

This clone was seen just once. The CDR3 DNA reads TGTGCCAGCAGCTTAGCGGGAGGGCGTAGGCGGAATGAGCAGTTCTTC. It yields the protein CASSLAGGRRRNEQFF. J is TRBJ2-1 and V is TRBV7-8; TRBD2 matches at 7 bases. V trimming: 0 bases; J trimming: 7 bases; junction bases outside the gene matches: 9. CDR3 size: 16 residues. In germline, CDR1 is SGHVS, CDR2 FQNEAQ.

The V call is TRBV5-1, the J call TRBJ1-1; D is uncertain. This CDR3 has 13 amino acids. Germline V gene sequence: CDR1 SGHRS, CDR2 YFSETQ. Trimming cost V 2 bases and J 0 bases, with 5 bases left between them. CDR3 in amino acids: CASSFQMNTEAFF. CDR3 bases: TGCGCCAGCAGCTTTCAGATGAACACTGAAGCTTTCTTT.

This sequence joins TRBV19 and TRBJ1-2, with TRBD1 matching 7 bases. This CDR3 is built from 11 residues. V gave up 6 bases and J gave up 7 bases; unmatched junction bases: 2. CDR1 is LNHDA, CDR2 SQIVND, per germline (reference sequence). CDR3 nucleotide sequence: TGTGCCAGTAGAGGACAGGCTGGCTACACCTTC. This gives the protein CASRGQAGYTF.

The chain employs TRBV5-1 and TRBJ2-1; 8 bases align to TRBD2. Germline loops: CDR1 SGHRS, CDR2 YFSETQ. The CDR3 consists of 15 residues. With 0 bases clipped from V and 7 bases from J, the junction kept 6 bases outside the gene matches. CDR3 nucleotide sequence: TGCGCCAGCAGCTTGGATTCAGCGGGGGAGAATGAGCAGTTCTTC. Protein: CASSLDSAGENEQFF.

As concerns this clone: The same CDR3 also results from other DNA sequences found in this sample. CDR3 region: CASSPPTGVNEQFF. The CDR3 DNA follows: TGTGCCAGCTCACCTCCTACAGGGGTGAATGAGCAGTTCTTC. J is TRBJ2-1 and V is TRBV18, with 7 nucleotides matching TRBD1. Looked up from germline, CDR1 is KGHSH and CDR2 is LQKENI. This CDR3 spans 14 amino acids. J lost 7 bases, V lost 3 bases, and 6 bases had no gene match.

CDR3 sequence reads: CASSQDFSGGSYEQYF. The CDR3 DNA sequence: TGTGCCAGCAGCCAAGATTTTAGCGGGGGTTCCTACGAGCAGTACTTC. V gene TRBV5-4 combines with J gene TRBJ2-7, with 9 bases matching TRBD2. The CDR3 covers 16 residues. Germline CDR1 reads SGHNT; CDR2 reads YYREEE (reference sequence). The V and J ends lost 4 bases and 1 base, in that order; junction bases with no gene match: 9.

This chain links TRBV18 with TRBJ1-2; TRBD1 agrees at 8 bases. The CDR3 has 14 amino acids. Per the germline V gene, CDR1 is KGHSH and CDR2 is LQKENI. V lost 0 bases, J lost 7 bases, and 4 bases stayed unmatched. The CDR3 nucleotides read TGTGCCAGCTCACCACCAGGACAGGGTGGTGGCTACACCTTC. It specifies CASSPPGQGGGYTF.

The chain employs TRBV9 and TRBJ1-6, with TRBD1 as a possible D gene (5 bases). The CDR3 consists of 14 residues. V gave up 1 base and J gave up 13 bases, with 15 bases separating them. CDR1 SGDLS and CDR2 YYNGEE come from the germline V gene. This CDR3 is CASSVRGGEDPLHF. The CDR3 nucleotides are TGTGCCAGCAGCGTACGAGGAGGGGAAGATCCCCTCCACTTT.

This chain connects TRBV29-1 to TRBJ2-7, with TRBD1 as a possible D gene (5 bases). CDR1 is SQVTM and CDR2 is ANQGSEA in the germline V gene. V was pared by 4 bases and J by 6 bases, with 13 bases between. CDR3 length equals 12 residues. This CDR3 reads CSVGPLTGEQYF. In DNA, the CDR3 is TGCAGCGTTGGGCCCCTAACAGGCGAGCAGTACTTC.

The chain is built from TRBV27 and TRBJ1-5; no reliable D call. This CDR3 region has 14 residues. Germline loops: CDR1 MNHEY, CDR2 SMNVEV (reference sequence). Trimming took off 0 bases at V and 3 bases at J, with 6 bases between the two ends. The CDR3 bases are TGTGCCAGCAGTTTATCAGGAGTCAATCAGCCCCAGCATTTT. Its protein is CASSLSGVNQPQHF.

V usage is TRBV7-9 and J usage is TRBJ2-7; TRBD1 matches 8 bases. Germline V gene data show CDR1 as SEHNR and CDR2 as FQNEAQ (reference sequence). This CDR3 has 13 residues. Germline trimming cut 7 bases from V and 5 bases from J; bases unmatched to any gene: 7. CDR3 DNA: TGTGCCAGCACTATGGACAGGGTCGACGAGCAGTACTTC. Encoded protein: CASTMDRVDEQYF.

CDR3 loop: CASSHDRTYEQYF. CDR3 bases: TGCGCCAGCAGCCATGACAGAACCTACGAGCAGTACTTC. The gene calls are TRBV5-1 and TRBJ2-7; maybe TRBD1 (5 bases). There are 13 residues in the CDR3. Per the germline V gene, CDR1 is SGHRS and CDR2 is YFSETQ. Trimming took 4 bases from V and 2 from J, leaving 10 bases between them.

V usage is TRBV2 and J usage is TRBJ2-2; D uncertain. The CDR3 spans 13 residues. Germline V gene sequence: CDR1 SNHLY, CDR2 FYNNEI. Trimming left V 4 bases short and J 1 base short, with 4 bases between. The CDR3 region is CASSAVNTGELFF. In DNA form, the CDR3 reads TGTGCCAGCAGTGCAGTGAACACCGGGGAGCTGTTTTTT.

The chain links TRBV7-6 to TRBJ1-1; no clear D gene. Trimming cost V 6 bases and J 1 base, with 9 bases left between them. The CDR3 length is 13 residues. Germline lookup yields CDR1 SGHVS and CDR2 FNYEAQ. The CDR3 nucleotides read TGTGCCAGCAGACTAGCAGAGAACACTGAAGCTTTCTTT. Residues: CASRLAENTEAFF.

V is TRBV14 and J is TRBJ1-3, with D unclear. The CDR3 has 16 amino acids. Germline V gives CDR1 SGHDN, CDR2 FVKESK. Trimming took 0 bases from V and 2 from J, leaving 11 bases between them. The CDR3 DNA reads as TGTGCCAGCAGCCAAGATCCCGGGATTACTGGAAACACCATATATTTT. Protein: CASSQDPGITGNTIYF. Full variable domain (rest looked up from reference TRBV14 and TRBJ1-3): EAGVTQFPSHSVIEKGQTVTLRCDPISGHDNLYWYRRVMGKEIKFLLHFVKESKQDESGMPNNRFLAERTGGTYSTLKVQPAELEDSGVYFCASSQDPGITGNTIYFGEGSWLTVV.

The V and J genes are TRBV5-6 and TRBJ1-4; 7 bases are a match to TRBD1. Looked up from germline, CDR1 is SGHDT and CDR2 is YYEEEE. This CDR3 has 17 residues. With 2 bases clipped from V and 5 bases from J, the junction kept 12 bases outside the gene matches. CDR3 bases: TGTGCCAGCAGCTTCCGGGACAGCCAGACTAAAAATGAAAAACTGTTTTTT. Encoded protein: CASSFRDSQTKNEKLFF. The variable domain in full, with the rest retrieved from reference TRBV5-6 and TRBJ1-4, is DAGVTQSPTHLIKTRGQQVTLRCSPKSGHDTVSWYQQALGQGPQFIFQYYEEEERQRGNFPDRFSGHQFPNYSSELNVNALLLGDSALYLCASSFRDSQTKNEKLFFGSGTQLSVL.

The J gene is TRBJ2-7, the V gene TRBV4-2; D is undetermined. The germline V gene has CDR1 LGHNA and CDR2 YNFKEQ. V shed 0 bases and J shed 3 bases, with 15 bases lying between them. This CDR3 has 16 amino acids. For the CDR3, the DNA is TGTGCCAGCAGCCAAGAGGTGTCCGTTGAGATCTACGAGCAGTACTTC. As protein: CASSQEVSVEIYEQYF.

V usage is TRBV28 and J usage is TRBJ1-5; 9 positions agree with TRBD1. V dropped 6 bases and J dropped 4; count of bases not matched to a gene: 7. CDR3 length: 15 residues. In germline, CDR1 is MDHEN, CDR2 SYDVKM. As DNA, the CDR3 is TGTGCCAGCAGATATCCGGGACAGGGTAATCAGCCCCAGCATTTT. Protein: CASRYPGQGNQPQHF.

The genes are TRBV18 and TRBJ2-7; D might be TRBD1 (5 bases). This CDR3 contains 14 residues. The germline V and J ends were trimmed by 4 bases and 7 bases, with 17 bases remaining between them. Germline CDR1 reads KGHSH; CDR2 reads LQKENI. The CDR3 spells CASSQGAGSGEQYF. In DNA, the CDR3 is TGTGCCAGCTCACAAGGGGCAGGTTCTGGGGAGCAGTACTTC.

This clone has just a few counts. The rearrangement uses TRBV5-8 and TRBJ2-5; 9 bases map to TRBD2. The CDR3 spans 16 residues. Losses at the gene ends were 4 bases for V and 5 bases for J; bases not matched to a gene: 12. Germline V CDR1 and CDR2: SGHTS, YDEGEE. CDR3 sequence (DNA): TGTGCCAGCAGCCTTGTCTGGGCGGGGGGGGCGGAGACCCAGTACTTC. This encodes CASSLVWAGGAETQYF.

The rearrangement uses TRBV4-3 and TRBJ2-3, with 10 bases that match TRBD2. This CDR3 has 16 amino acids. V was pared by 2 bases and J by 0 bases, with 2 bases of the junction left unmatched. The V gene's germline CDR1 is LGHNA and CDR2 YSLEER. Here the CDR3 reads CASSQLTSGSTDTQYF. The CDR3 nucleotides are TGCGCCAGCAGCCAATTGACTAGCGGGAGCACAGATACGCAGTATTTT.